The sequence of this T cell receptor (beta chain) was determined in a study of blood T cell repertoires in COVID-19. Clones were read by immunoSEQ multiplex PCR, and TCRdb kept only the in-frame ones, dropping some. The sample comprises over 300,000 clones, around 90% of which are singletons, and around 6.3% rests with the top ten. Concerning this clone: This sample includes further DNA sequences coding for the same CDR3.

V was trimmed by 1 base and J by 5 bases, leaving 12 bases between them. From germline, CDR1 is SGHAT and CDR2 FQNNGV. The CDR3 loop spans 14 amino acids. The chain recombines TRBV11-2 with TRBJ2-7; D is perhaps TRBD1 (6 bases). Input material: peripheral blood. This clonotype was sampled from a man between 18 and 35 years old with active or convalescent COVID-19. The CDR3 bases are TGTGCCAGCAGCTTAGTGGTCAGGGGAAACGAGCAGTACTTC. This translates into CASSLVVRGNEQYF.